Listed here is a single T cell receptor (beta chain). Its antigen is currently unknown. The data are from a study of OX40 agonist ivuxolimab in advanced cancers. Germline loops: CDR1 LNHNV, CDR2 YYDKDF (reference sequence). Unmatched junction bases numbered 7, after V lost 9 bases and J lost 3 bases. This CDR3 is built from 15 residues. Regarding the study as a whole: The mean number of expanded clones was higher in CD8+ T cells than in CD4+.

The method was immunoSEQ multiplex PCR; TCRdb's version includes in-frame clones alone and lacks a portion of them. The sample contains approximately 80,000 clones, around 90% of which appear only once. Sequences were derived from CD4+ or CD8+ T cells sorted from blood, sampled in a trial of the OX40 agonist ivuxolimab. This clonotype was sampled from an adult with an advanced solid tumor such as melanoma, head and neck, liver or kidney cancer. The J gene is TRBJ1-3, the V gene TRBV15, with 11 nucleotides matching TRBD1. The CDR3 coding sequence is TGTGCCACGGGCGGACAGGGGGCATTTGGAAACACCATATATTTT. It yields the protein CATGGQGAFGNTIYF.